Listed below are T cell receptor beta chains from one sample, sequenced in a study of CD4 T cells in relation to SARS-CoV-2 and coronaviruses. TCRdb's table, derived via immunoSEQ multiplex PCR, lists solely in-frame clones and lacks some. The sample consists of tens of thousands of clones, around two thirds of them appearing once. Their target antigens are unknown. Sequenced input: CD4+ T cells from PBMCs, cultured in vitro. These TCRs come from a human donor in good health. Each CDR3 is given with its conserved first and last residue. The D gene is left open where the match is weak. A row's size may be missing; if present it is once, few, many or a size class.

j_call,clone_size,v_call,d_call,cdr3_nt,cdr3_aa
TRBJ1-6,-,TRBV19,-,TGTGCCAGCCGGGACGGAGACTATAATTCACCCCTCCACTTT,CASRDGDYNSPLHF
TRBJ1-1,-,TRBV4-3,-,TGCGCCAGCAGCCAACATGCCTCACCCAACACTGAAGCTTTCTTT,CASSQHASPNTEAFF
TRBJ2-6,-,TRBV6-2/TRBV6-3,-,TGTGCCAGCAGTTACAGCTCTGGGGCCAACGTCCTGACTTTC,CASSYSSGANVLTF
TRBJ1-6,few,TRBV7-9,-,TGTGCCAGCAGCTTAATGGTTGAGCATTCACCCCTCCACTTT,CASSLMVEHSPLHF
TRBJ1-2,-,TRBV19,TRBD1,TGTGCCAGTAGTGGCCAGACAGGGGACTATGGCTACACCTTC,CASSGQTGDYGYTF
TRBJ1-4,-,TRBV5-4,-,TGTGCCAGCTCTGCGGACCCGATCACTAATGAAAAACTGTTTTTT,CASSADPITNEKLFF
TRBJ2-5,-,TRBV7-8,TRBD2,TGTGCCAGCAGCTTCGTTAGCGGGAGTATGGTGACCCAGTACTTC,CASSFVSGSMVTQYF
TRBJ1-2,-,TRBV14,-,TGTGCCAGCAGCCCCCCTGGATGGGGGGCGGGTTATGGCTACACCTTC,CASSPPGWGAGYGYTF
TRBJ1-2,-,TRBV4-3,TRBD1,TGCGCCAGCAGCCAAGACCGGACAGGGGTCAGGTATGGCTACACCTTC,CASSQDRTGVRYGYTF
TRBJ2-1,few,TRBV11-3,TRBD1,TGTGCCAGCAGCCCGACAGGGTTCAATGAGCAGTTCTTC,CASSPTGFNEQFF
TRBJ2-5,once,TRBV11-2,-,TGTGCCAGCAGCTTATCTCGACATACCGATCAAGAGACCCAGTACTTC,CASSLSRHTDQETQYF
TRBJ2-7,once,TRBV5-6,TRBD1,TGTGCCAGCAGCGGGGACAGTCCCAGCAGGCAGTACGAGCAGTACTTC,CASSGDSPSRQYEQYF
TRBJ2-3,-,TRBV10-3,-,TGTGCCATCAGTGGGGGGGCCAGCAGGGTTACGCAGTATTTT,CAISGGASRVTQYF
TRBJ1-4,-,TRBV2,-,TGTGCCAGCAGTGAAGCGTTGGGGAGAAATGAAAAACTGTTTTTT,CASSEALGRNEKLFF
TRBJ1-6,-,TRBV9,-,TGTGCCAGCAGCTCCACCTCCGAATCCATGTCCCTCCACTTT,CASSSTSESMSLHF
TRBJ2-1,-,TRBV5-1,TRBD1,TGCGCCAGCAGCTACAGGGGTTCGGATGAGCAGTTCTTC,CASSYRGSDEQFF
TRBJ1-4,-,TRBV30,-,TGTGCCTGGAGTAAACAGGTGGGGGAAAAACTGTTTTTT,CAWSKQVGEKLFF
TRBJ1-1,-,TRBV12-3/TRBV12-4,-,TGTGCCAGCGCCGTCGCTGAAGCTTTCTTT,CASAVAEAFF
TRBJ1-1,-,TRBV11-3,TRBD1,TGTGCCAGCAGCGACAGGGGCACTGAAGCTTTCTTT,CASSDRGTEAFF
TRBJ2-1,-,TRBV18,-,TGTGCCAGCTCCCAGCAGGGAACCCCCCGGGGGATGGAGGATGAGCAGTTCTTC,CASSQQGTPRGMEDEQFF
TRBJ1-1,-,TRBV29-1,-,TGCAGCGTTGAAAAGGGGGACGGAGCCGAAGCTTTCTTT,CSVEKGDGAEAFF
TRBJ1-1,-,TRBV20-1,-,TGCAGTGCCTCTTCGGGCACTGAAGCTTTCTTT,CSASSGTEAFF
TRBJ2-7,-,TRBV12-2,-,TGTGCAAGTCGCCCGGGACTTAACCTCTACGAGCAGTACTTC,CASRPGLNLYEQYF
TRBJ2-1,-,TRBV7-6,TRBD2,TGTGCCAGCAGCCGTCGGACTAGCGGGGGGTCTCACAATGAGCAGTTCTTC,CASSRRTSGGSHNEQFF
TRBJ2-2,-,TRBV2,-,TGTGCCAGCAGCGCGACAGAAAACACCGGGGAGCTGTTTTTT,CASSATENTGELFF
TRBJ2-7,-,TRBV30,TRBD2,TGTGCCTGGGCAGACGTTGGACTAGCGGGAGGGCCCGCCTACGAGCAGTACTTC,CAWADVGLAGGPAYEQYF
TRBJ1-5,-,TRBV19,-,TGTGCCAGTAGAAAGGGGTTGGGTAGCAATCAGCCCCAGCATTTT,CASRKGLGSNQPQHF
TRBJ2-3,-,TRBV4-1,-,TGCGCCAGCAGCCAGGGGACACTCGGTCGGGCAGATACGCAGTATTTT,CASSQGTLGRADTQYF
TRBJ1-5,-,TRBV12-3/TRBV12-4,-,TGTGCCAGCGTATACGGCCGAGATCAGCCCCAGCATTTT,CASVYGRDQPQHF
TRBJ2-5,few,TRBV5-1,TRBD1,TGCGCCAGCAGGCGGGACAGGGGGCAAGAGACCCAGTACTTC,CASRRDRGQETQYF
TRBJ1-2,-,TRBV2,-,TGTGCCAGCAATGAAAGACGAATGTACGGCTATGGCTACACCTTC,CASNERRMYGYGYTF
TRBJ2-1,-,TRBV6-1,TRBD2,TGTGCCAGCAGTGAAGGACTAGCGGGACTCGGGTCCTACAATGAGCAGTTCTTC,CASSEGLAGLGSYNEQFF
TRBJ2-1,-,TRBV9,-,TGTGCCAGCAGCGTAGGGGGGGCGGACGGGGCTGGTGAGCAGTTCTTC,CASSVGGADGAGEQFF
TRBJ2-7,-,TRBV28,-,TGTGCCAGCAGTTCCCCGGGTAGGTACCACGAGCAGTACTTC,CASSSPGRYHEQYF
TRBJ2-1,-,TRBV5-1,-,TGCGCCAGCAGCAGTTCGGAGAATGAGCAGTTCTTC,CASSSSENEQFF
TRBJ1-4,few,TRBV27,-,TGTGCCAGCAGTTTCCACCCGCCGGGTGAAAAACTGTTTTTT,CASSFHPPGEKLFF